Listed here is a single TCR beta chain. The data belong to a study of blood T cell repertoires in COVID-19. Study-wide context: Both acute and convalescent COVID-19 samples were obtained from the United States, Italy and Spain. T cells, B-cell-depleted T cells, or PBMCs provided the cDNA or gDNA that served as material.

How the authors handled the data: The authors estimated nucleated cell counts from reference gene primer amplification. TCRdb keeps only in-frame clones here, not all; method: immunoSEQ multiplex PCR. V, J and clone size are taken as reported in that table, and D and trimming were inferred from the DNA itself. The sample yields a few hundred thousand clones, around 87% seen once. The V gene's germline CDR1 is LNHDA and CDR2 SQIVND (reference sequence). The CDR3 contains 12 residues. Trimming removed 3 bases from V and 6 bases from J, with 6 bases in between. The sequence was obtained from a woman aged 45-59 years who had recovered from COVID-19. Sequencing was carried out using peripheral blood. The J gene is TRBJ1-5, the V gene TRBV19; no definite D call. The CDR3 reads CASSIRSQPQHF. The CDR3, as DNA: TGTGCCAGTAGTATTAGGAGTCAGCCCCAGCATTTT.